The rows below give T cell receptor beta chains drawn from one sample of a study of blood T cell repertoires in COVID-19. Profiled with immunoSEQ multiplex PCR; TCRdb holds only in-frame clones, not every one. The data hold about 36,000 clones, with roughly 90% observed a single time. The sequencing sample was made of peripheral blood. All receptors derive from a human donor in a cohort sampled during active COVID-19. Both conserved end residues are part of each CDR3. A D gene is named only where the DNA matches it firmly. Where a row states a size, it is once, few, many or the class of an expanded clone; other rows omit it.

clone size: few
D gene: .
J gene: TRBJ1-3
V gene: TRBV9
CDR3 DNA: TGTGCCAGCAGCACGAGGCCCTCTGGAAACACCATATATTTT
CDR3 protein: CASSTRPSGNTIYF

clone size: .
D gene: .
J gene: TRBJ2-7
V gene: TRBV21-1
CDR3 DNA: TGTGCCAGCAGCAAAGAGGTAGCGGACCCTTTGGAGCAGTACTTC
CDR3 protein: CASSKEVADPLEQYF

clone size: .
D gene: TRBD2
J gene: TRBJ2-7
V gene: TRBV7-2
CDR3 DNA: TGTGCCAGCAGCTTACTGACTAGCGGGCCTACCTACGAGCAGTACTTC
CDR3 protein: CASSLLTSGPTYEQYF

clone size: .
D gene: TRBD1
J gene: TRBJ2-1
V gene: TRBV19
CDR3 DNA: TGTGCCAGTTGGACCGGGACAGGGACCAATGAGCAGTTCTTC
CDR3 protein: CASWTGTGTNEQFF

clone size: .
D gene: .
J gene: TRBJ2-3
V gene: TRBV11-2
CDR3 DNA: TGTGCCAGCAGCCGGGGGTCGGTCGGGGATACGCAGTATTTT
CDR3 protein: CASSRGSVGDTQYF

clone size: .
D gene: .
J gene: TRBJ2-2
V gene: TRBV6-5
CDR3 DNA: TGTGCCAGCAGCCGAGGGGGGGCGAACACCGGGGAGCTGTTTTTT
CDR3 protein: CASSRGGANTGELFF

clone size: .
D gene: .
J gene: TRBJ1-1
V gene: TRBV4-1
CDR3 DNA: TGCGCCAGCAGCCGCGACACTGAAGCTTTCTTT
CDR3 protein: CASSRDTEAFF

clone size: .
D gene: .
J gene: TRBJ1-2
V gene: TRBV12-2
CDR3 DNA: TGTGCAAGTCGCTTTGGTCCGGGACAGGGGGTTGGCTATGGCTACACCTTC
CDR3 protein: CASRFGPGQGVGYGYTF

clone size: .
D gene: TRBD1
J gene: TRBJ1-2
V gene: TRBV5-6
CDR3 DNA: TGTGCCAGCAGCTTGGCGTCCCGGGACAGGGGGCTGTATGGCTACACCTTC
CDR3 protein: CASSLASRDRGLYGYTF

clone size: .
D gene: TRBD2
J gene: TRBJ2-1
V gene: TRBV24-1
CDR3 DNA: TGTGCCACCAGTGATCCCTCTAGCGGGGTGCACAATGAGCAGTTCTTC
CDR3 protein: CATSDPSSGVHNEQFF

clone size: .
D gene: .
J gene: TRBJ2-7
V gene: TRBV27
CDR3 DNA: TGTGCCAGCAGTTTCGGGTACGAGCAGTACTTC
CDR3 protein: CASSFGYEQYF

clone size: .
D gene: .
J gene: TRBJ1-1
V gene: TRBV5-6
CDR3 DNA: TGTGCCAGCAGCTTGGGGACAACATATGAAGCTTTCTTT
CDR3 protein: CASSLGTTYEAFF

clone size: .
D gene: .
J gene: TRBJ2-1
V gene: TRBV21-1
CDR3 DNA: TGTGCCAGCAGCAAAGATGTCGGGGTACAGTTCTTC
CDR3 protein: CASSKDVGVQFF

clone size: .
D gene: .
J gene: TRBJ2-2
V gene: TRBV27
CDR3 DNA: TGTGCCAGCACTTTGGACAGTCCCTCTCACGGCGGGGAGCTGTTTTTT
CDR3 protein: CASTLDSPSHGGELFF

clone size: .
D gene: .
J gene: TRBJ2-2
V gene: TRBV7-8
CDR3 DNA: TGTGCCAGCAGCCCTCGGGGGGCGGGCACCGGGGAGCTGTTTTTT
CDR3 protein: CASSPRGAGTGELFF